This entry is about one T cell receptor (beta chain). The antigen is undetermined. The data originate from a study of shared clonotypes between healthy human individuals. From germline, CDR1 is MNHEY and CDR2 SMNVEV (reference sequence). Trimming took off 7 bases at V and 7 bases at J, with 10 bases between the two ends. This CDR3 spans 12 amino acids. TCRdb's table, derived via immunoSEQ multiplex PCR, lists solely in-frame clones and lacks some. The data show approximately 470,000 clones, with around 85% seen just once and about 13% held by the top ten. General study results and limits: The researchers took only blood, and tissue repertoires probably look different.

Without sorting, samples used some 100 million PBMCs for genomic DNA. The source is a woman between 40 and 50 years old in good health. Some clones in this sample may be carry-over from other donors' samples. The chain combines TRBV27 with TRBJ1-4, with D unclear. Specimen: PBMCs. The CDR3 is CASTRVGEKLFF. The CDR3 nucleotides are TGTGCCAGCACCCGGGTCGGTGAAAAACTGTTTTTT. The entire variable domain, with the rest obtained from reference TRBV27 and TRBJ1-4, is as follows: EAQVTQNPRYLITVTGKKLTVTCSQNMNHEYMSWYRQDPGLGLRQIYYSMNVEVTDKGDVPEGYKVSRKEKRNFPLILESPSPNQTSLYFCASTRVGEKLFFGSGTQLSVL.